The 6 T cell receptor beta chains reported below all come from one sample, sequenced in a study of kidney transplant recipient with SARS-CoV-2 infection (dated by TCRdb to about 2021). The sequencer was an Illumina MiSeq. Starting from the raw public reads, TCRdb applied fastp trimming at Q25, assembled clones with MiXCR and retained in-frame beta chains. Each entry is one CDR3 protein sequence, shown with its most common DNA and genes. In this sample the table shows roughly 230,000 distinct CDR3 sequences, more than 25% of which occur a single time. The top ten hold less than 8.5% of the sample. The time point label here, explained by the study, means: pre-pandemic baseline sample and day 111 after first positive SARS-CoV-2 test. Here the sequenced sample was a blood sample, taken at baseline and between days 110 and 120 from a kidney transplant recipient. These receptors were collected from a male patient in his thirties who had COVID-19 and was a kidney transplant recipient. Some T cells may derive from the graft donor when a transplant has been performed.

The chain recombines TRBV6-2 or TRBV6-3 with TRBJ1-2; D ambiguous. CDR1 is MNHEY and CDR2 is SVGEGT in the germline V gene. There are 17 residues in the CDR3. V was pared by 4 bases and J by 4 bases, with 22 bases between. CDR3 sequence (DNA): TGTGCCAGCAGTTTAAACATCTGCATCGGAAAGACCTATGGCTACACCTTC. The encoded protein is CASSLNICIGKTYGYTF.

This clonotype was observed many times. The rearrangement joins TRBV7-2 to TRBJ1-1; 8 bases line up with TRBD1. In germline, CDR1 is SGHTA, CDR2 FQGNSA. CDR3 length: 14 residues. J gave up 0 bases and V 5 bases, and 2 bases lay outside the gene matches. The CDR3 loop is CASSRQGLNTEAFF. CDR3 nucleotides: TGTGCCAGCAGCAGACAGGGGTTGAACACTGAAGCTTTCTTT.

Comments on this clonotype: A much larger clonotype is one base distant, so this may be a read error. CDR3 in amino acids: CAVSESDPRDRIAGELFF. CDR3 bases: TGTGCCGTCAGTGAGTCGGATCCCCGGGACAGGATCGCCGGGGAGCTGTTTTTT. The chain carries TRBV10-3 and TRBJ2-2; 8 bases align to TRBD1. Looked up from germline, CDR1 is ENHRY and CDR2 is SYGVKD. The CDR3 is made up of 18 amino acids.

Comment on this clonotype: Since a far larger clone is one base different, this is likely a read error. V gene TRBV5-6 combines with J gene TRBJ2-4; D gene uncertain. The J call may be wrong; the DNA end is better matched by TRBJ2-7. The germline CDR1 and CDR2 sequences are SGHDT and YYEEEE. This CDR3 is built from 14 residues. This CDR3 reads CVSSLGRTSSEQYF. The CDR3 DNA follows: TGTGTCAGCAGCTTGGGTCGCACGTCTTCCGAGCAGTACTTC.

Points on this clonotype: The CDR3 does not close with the conserved phenylalanine or tryptophan, likely indicating a read error. CDR3 protein: CASSLVAGGGNEQFL. The CDR3 nucleotides read TGTGCCAGCAGCTTGGTAGCGGGGGGGGGCAATGAGCAGTTCCTC. The chain joins TRBV5-4 to TRBJ2-1; the match to TRBD2 covers 11 bases. Germline CDR1 is SGHNT and CDR2 is YYREEE (reference sequence). With 0 bases clipped from V and 6 bases from J, the junction kept 2 bases outside the gene matches. The CDR3 extends over 15 amino acids.

This clonotype was counted many times. The V and J genes are TRBV10-3 and TRBJ2-1; tentatively, D is TRBD2 (5 bases). Deletions cut 6 bases from V and 8 bases from J, with 14 bases between. The CDR3 consists of 13 residues. Germline lookup yields CDR1 ENHRY and CDR2 SYGVKD. CDR3 in DNA: TGTGCCATCAGAGGTGAGGGAGAACATGAGCAGTTCTTC. The encoded protein is CAIRGEGEHEQFF.